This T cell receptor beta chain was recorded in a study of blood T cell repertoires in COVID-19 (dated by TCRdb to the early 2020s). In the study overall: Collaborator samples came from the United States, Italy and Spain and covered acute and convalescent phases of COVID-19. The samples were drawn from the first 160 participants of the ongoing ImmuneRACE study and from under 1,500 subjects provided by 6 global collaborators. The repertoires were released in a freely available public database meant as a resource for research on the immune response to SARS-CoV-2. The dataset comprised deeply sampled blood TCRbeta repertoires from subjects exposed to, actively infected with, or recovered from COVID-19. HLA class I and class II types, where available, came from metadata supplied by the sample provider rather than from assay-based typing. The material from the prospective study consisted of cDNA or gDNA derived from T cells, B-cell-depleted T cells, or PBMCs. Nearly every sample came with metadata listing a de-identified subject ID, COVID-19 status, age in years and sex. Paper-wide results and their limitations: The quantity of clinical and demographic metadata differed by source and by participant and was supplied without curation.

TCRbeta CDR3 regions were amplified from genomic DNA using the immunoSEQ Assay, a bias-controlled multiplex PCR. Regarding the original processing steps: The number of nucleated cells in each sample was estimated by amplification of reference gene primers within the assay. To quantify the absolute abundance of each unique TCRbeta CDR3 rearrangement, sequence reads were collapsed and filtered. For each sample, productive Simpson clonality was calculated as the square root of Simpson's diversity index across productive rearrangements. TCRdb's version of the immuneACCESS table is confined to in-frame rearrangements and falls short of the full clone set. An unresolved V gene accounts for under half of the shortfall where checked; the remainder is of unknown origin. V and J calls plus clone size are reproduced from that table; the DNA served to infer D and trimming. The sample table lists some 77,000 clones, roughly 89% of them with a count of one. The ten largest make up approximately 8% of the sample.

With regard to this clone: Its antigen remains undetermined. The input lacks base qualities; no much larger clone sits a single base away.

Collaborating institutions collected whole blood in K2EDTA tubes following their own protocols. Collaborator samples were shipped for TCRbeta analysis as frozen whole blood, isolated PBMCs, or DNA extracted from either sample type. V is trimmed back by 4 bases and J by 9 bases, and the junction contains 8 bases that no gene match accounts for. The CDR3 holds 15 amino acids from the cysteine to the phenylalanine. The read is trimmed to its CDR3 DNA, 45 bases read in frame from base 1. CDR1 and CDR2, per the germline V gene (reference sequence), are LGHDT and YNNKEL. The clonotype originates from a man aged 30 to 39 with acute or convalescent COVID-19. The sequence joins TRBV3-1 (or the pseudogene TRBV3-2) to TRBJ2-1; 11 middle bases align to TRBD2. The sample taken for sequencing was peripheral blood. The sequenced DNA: TGTGCCAGCAGCCCGGTAGCGGGAGGGGGAAGTGAGCAGTTCTTC. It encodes CASSPVAGGGSEQFF.